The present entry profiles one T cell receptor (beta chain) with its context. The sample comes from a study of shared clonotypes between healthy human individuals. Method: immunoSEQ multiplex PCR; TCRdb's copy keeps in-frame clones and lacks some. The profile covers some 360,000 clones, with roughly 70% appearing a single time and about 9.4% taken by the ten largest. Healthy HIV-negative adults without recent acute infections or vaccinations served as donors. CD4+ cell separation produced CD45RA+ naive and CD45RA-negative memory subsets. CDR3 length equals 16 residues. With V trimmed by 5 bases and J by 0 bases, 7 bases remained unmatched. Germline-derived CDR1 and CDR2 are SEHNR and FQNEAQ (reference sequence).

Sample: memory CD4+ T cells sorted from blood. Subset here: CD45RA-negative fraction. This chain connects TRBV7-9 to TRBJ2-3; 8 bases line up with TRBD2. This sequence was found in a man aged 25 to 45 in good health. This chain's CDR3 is CASSDLSGGSTDTQYF. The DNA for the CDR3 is TGTGCCAGCAGCGATCTAAGCGGGGGAAGCACAGATACGCAGTATTTT.